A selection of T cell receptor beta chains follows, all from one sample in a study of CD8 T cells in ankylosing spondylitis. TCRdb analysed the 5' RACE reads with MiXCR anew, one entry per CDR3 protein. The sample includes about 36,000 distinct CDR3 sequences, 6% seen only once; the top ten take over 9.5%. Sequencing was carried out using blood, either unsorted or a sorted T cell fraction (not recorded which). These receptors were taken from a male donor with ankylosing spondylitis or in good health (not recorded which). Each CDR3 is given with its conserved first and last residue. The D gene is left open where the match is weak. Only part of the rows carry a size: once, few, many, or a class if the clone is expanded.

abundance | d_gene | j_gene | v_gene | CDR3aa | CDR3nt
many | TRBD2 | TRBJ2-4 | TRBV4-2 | CASSQDFAGGKNIQYF | TGTGCCAGCAGCCAAGATTTCGCGGGGGGGAAAAACATTCAGTACTTC
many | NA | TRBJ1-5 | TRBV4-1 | CASSQVTGPGNQPQHF | TGCGCCAGCAGCCAAGTGACCGGGCCTGGCAATCAGCCCCAGCATTTT
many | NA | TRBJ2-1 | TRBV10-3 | CAITDRSSYNEQFF | TGTGCCATCACGGACCGAAGCTCCTACAATGAGCAGTTCTTC
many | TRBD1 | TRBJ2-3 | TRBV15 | CATSRGTAVADTQYF | TGTGCCACCAGCAGGGGGACAGCCGTGGCAGATACGCAGTATTTT
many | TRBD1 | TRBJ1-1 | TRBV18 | CASSPNLRGRNTEAFF | TGTGCCAGCTCACCAAATCTAAGGGGGCGGAACACTGAAGCTTTCTTT
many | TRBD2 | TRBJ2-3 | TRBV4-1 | CASSLLAGVTDTQYF | TGCGCCAGCAGCTTACTAGCGGGAGTCACAGATACGCAGTATTTT
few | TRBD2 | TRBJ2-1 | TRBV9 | CASSVEMGASGRAHEQFF | TGTGCCAGCAGCGTAGAAATGGGAGCTAGCGGGAGGGCCCATGAGCAGTTCTTC
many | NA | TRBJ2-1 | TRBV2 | CSSSTPPHEQFF | TGTTCCAGCAGCACACCCCCCCATGAGCAGTTCTTC
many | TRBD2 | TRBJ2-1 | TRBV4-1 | CASSPRTSGYNEQFF | TGCGCCAGCAGCCCCAGGACTAGCGGCTACAATGAGCAGTTCTTC
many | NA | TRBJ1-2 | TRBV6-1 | CASSTYLYGYTF | TGTGCCAGCAGTACCTACCTCTATGGCTACACCTTC
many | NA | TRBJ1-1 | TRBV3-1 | CASSQGRRTEAFF | TGTGCCAGCAGCCAGGGTAGGAGGACTGAAGCTTTCTTT
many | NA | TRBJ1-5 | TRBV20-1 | CSAREWGPVGEQPQHF | TGCAGTGCTAGAGAGTGGGGCCCAGTGGGGGAGCAGCCCCAGCATTTT
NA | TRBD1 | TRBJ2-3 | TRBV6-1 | CASSRTGGTDTQYF | TGTGCCAGCAGTCGGACAGGGGGCACAGATACGCAGTATTTT
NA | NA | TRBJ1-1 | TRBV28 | CVSRPSLNTEAFF | TGTGTCAGCAGGCCCTCCTTAAACACTGAAGCTTTCTTT
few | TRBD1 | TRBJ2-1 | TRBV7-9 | CASSPTPGQGMSEQFF | TGTGCCAGCAGCCCGACTCCCGGACAGGGAATGAGTGAGCAGTTCTTC
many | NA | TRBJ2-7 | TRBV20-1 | CSARVNNNYEQYF | TGCAGTGCTAGAGTGAACAACAACTACGAGCAGTACTTC
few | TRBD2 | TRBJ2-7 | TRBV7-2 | CASSYGDYRQYF | TGTGCCAGCAGCTACGGGGACTACAGGCAGTACTTC
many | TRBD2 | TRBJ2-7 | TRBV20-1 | CSARVAGEGYEQYF | TGCAGTGCTAGAGTAGCGGGAGAAGGCTACGAGCAGTACTTC
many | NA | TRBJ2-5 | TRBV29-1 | CSVVWPDRGETQYF | TGCAGCGTTGTTTGGCCGGATCGGGGAGAGACCCAGTACTTC
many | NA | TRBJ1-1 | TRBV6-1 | CASIYPDTSNTEAFF | TGTGCCAGTATATACCCGGACACAAGTAACACTGAAGCTTTCTTT
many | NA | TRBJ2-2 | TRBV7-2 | CASSLGHSNTGELFF | TGTGCCAGCAGCTTAGGGCACTCGAACACCGGGGAGCTGTTTTTT
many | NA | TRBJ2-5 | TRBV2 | CASSWNDAVGETQYF | TGTGCCAGCAGTTGGAATGACGCGGTGGGAGAGACCCAGTACTTC
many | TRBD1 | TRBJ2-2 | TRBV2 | CASSEALLGQGRGTGELFF | TGTGCCAGCAGTGAAGCGCTTCTGGGACAGGGGAGAGGTACCGGGGAGCTGTTTTTT
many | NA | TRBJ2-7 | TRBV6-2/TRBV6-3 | CASGLGGEQYF | TGTGCCAGCGGACTGGGGGGCGAGCAGTACTTC
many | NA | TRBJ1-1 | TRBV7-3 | CASSDERNTEAFF | TGTGCCAGCAGCGATGAGCGGAACACTGAAGCTTTCTTT
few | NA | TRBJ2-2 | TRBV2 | CASRDSNTGELFF | TGTGCCAGCCGTGATTCGAACACCGGGGAGCTGTTTTTT
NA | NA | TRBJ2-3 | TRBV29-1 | CSVAEQSTDTQYF | TGCAGCGTTGCCGAACAAAGCACAGATACGCAGTATTTT
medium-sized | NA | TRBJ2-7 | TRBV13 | CASSLRDGSYEQYF | TGTGCCAGCAGCTTAAGGGACGGATCCTACGAGCAGTACTTC
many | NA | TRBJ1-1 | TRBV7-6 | CASSLALASEAFF | TGTGCCAGCAGCTTAGCGCTCGCAAGCGAGGCTTTCTTT
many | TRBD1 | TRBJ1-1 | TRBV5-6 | CASSLGQGADTEAFF | TGTGCCAGCAGCTTGGGGCAGGGGGCGGACACTGAAGCTTTCTTT
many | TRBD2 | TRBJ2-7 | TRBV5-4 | CASSLGTSGPFYEQYF | TGTGCCAGCAGCTTGGGGACTAGCGGTCCCTTCTACGAGCAGTACTTC
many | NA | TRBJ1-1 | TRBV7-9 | CASTLKLNTEAFF | TGTGCCAGCACCCTCAAGTTGAACACTGAAGCTTTCTTT
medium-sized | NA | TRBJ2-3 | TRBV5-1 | CASSPEGSTDTQYF | TGCGCCAGCAGCCCCGAGGGTAGCACAGATACGCAGTATTTT
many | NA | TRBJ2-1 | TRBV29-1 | CSVPREGFYNEQFF | TGCAGCGTCCCCCGTGAGGGATTCTACAATGAGCAGTTCTTC
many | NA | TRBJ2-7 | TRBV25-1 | CASSTGFLRYEQYF | TGTGCCAGCAGTACAGGGTTTCTCCGCTACGAGCAGTACTTC
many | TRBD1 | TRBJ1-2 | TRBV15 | CATSRGGLDRGAGYTF | TGTGCCACCAGCAGAGGGGGGTTGGACAGGGGGGCTGGCTACACCTTC
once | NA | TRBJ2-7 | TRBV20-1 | CSAHGGGGQYF | TGCAGTGCACATGGGGGGGGCGGGCAGTACTTC
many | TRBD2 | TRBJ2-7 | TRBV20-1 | CSAGEGYEQYF | TGCAGTGCCGGGGAGGGATACGAGCAGTACTTC
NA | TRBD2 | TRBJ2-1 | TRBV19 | CASSIQREAYNEQFF | TGTGCCAGTAGTATACAGCGGGAGGCCTACAATGAGCAGTTCTTC
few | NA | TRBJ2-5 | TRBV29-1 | CSGRDFFGETQYF | TGCAGCGGGCGAGACTTTTTCGGAGAGACCCAGTACTTC
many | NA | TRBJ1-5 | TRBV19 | CASSETGNQPQHF | TGTGCCAGTAGTGAGACAGGAAATCAGCCCCAGCATTTT
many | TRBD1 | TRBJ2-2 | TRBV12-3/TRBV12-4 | CASRQGQGVFTGELFF | TGTGCCAGCAGGCAGGGACAGGGGGTGTTCACCGGGGAGCTGTTTTTT
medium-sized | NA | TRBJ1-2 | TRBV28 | CASSLSLSGSSYGYTF | TGTGCCAGCAGTCTTTCCCTCTCGGGGTCTAGCTATGGCTACACCTTC
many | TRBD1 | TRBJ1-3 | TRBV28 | CASRLDRTSGNTIYF | TGTGCCAGCAGGTTGGACAGGACCTCTGGAAACACCATATATTTT
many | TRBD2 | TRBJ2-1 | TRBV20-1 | CSATLAGNNEQFF | TGCAGTGCTACACTAGCGGGAAACAATGAGCAGTTCTTC
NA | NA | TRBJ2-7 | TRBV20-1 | CSALDRGRRDSRAYEQYF | TGCAGTGCATTGGACCGAGGTAGGCGGGACTCAAGGGCCTACGAGCAGTACTTC
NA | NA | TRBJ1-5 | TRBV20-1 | CSARGEGGSNQPQHF | TGCAGTGCTAGGGGGGAAGGGGGGAGCAATCAGCCCCAGCATTTT
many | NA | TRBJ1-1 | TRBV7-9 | CASNSNTEAFF | TGTGCCAGCAACAGCAACACTGAAGCTTTCTTT
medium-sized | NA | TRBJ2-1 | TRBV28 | CASNEVGGHEQFF | TGTGCCAGCAACGAGGTGGGGGGTCATGAGCAGTTCTTC
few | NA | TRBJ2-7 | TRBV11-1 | CASSSTAPAFSEQYF | TGTGCCAGCAGCTCGACAGCTCCGGCTTTCTCCGAGCAGTACTTC
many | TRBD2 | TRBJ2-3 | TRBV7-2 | CASSLTSRLAGELGTDTQYF | TGTGCCAGCAGCTTAACGTCTCGACTAGCGGGCGAGTTAGGCACAGATACGCAGTATTTT
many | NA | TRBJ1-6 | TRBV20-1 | CSATGNSPLHF | TGCAGTGCTACAGGGAATTCACCCCTCCACTTT
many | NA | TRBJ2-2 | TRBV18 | CASSPLMDTGELFF | TGTGCCAGCTCACCACTGATGGACACCGGGGAGCTGTTTTTT
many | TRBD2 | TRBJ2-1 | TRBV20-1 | CSAPLRDSGYNEQFF | TGCAGTGCTCCTCTGAGAGATAGCGGGTACAATGAGCAGTTCTTC